This T cell receptor (beta chain) was recorded in a study of Tregs in tolerant kidney transplant recipients. About this clone itself: Its target is unknown.

The CDR3 is 15 residues long. Trimming took 3 bases from V and 3 from J; bases not matched to a gene: 5. Per germline, CDR1 MNHEY and CDR2 SMNVEV (reference sequence). Clones were read by immunoSEQ multiplex PCR, and TCRdb kept only the in-frame ones, dropping some. The repertoire has 90,000 or so clones, around nine tenths of them found once; the top ten carry roughly 5%. Study outcomes and limitations: Biological reproducibility was not directly addressed, but technical replication error appeared minimal.

The chain uses TRBV27 and TRBJ2-1, with 7 bases that match TRBD1. This TCR came from a human donor in good health. Material for sequencing was CD8+ T cells from blood. The CDR3 nucleotides read TGTGCCAGCAGTTTGACAGGGAGAGACTACAATGAGCAGTTCTTC. Protein sequence: CASSLTGRDYNEQFF.